Listed below are T cell receptor beta chains from one sample, sequenced in a study of CD8 T cells in Susac syndrome. One entry per CDR3 protein, called by TCRdb with MiXCR from the immunoSEQ multiplex PCR reads. The sample holds about 240,000 distinct CDR3 sequences; about 96% are singletons and the top ten take approximately 0.1%. Sequencing used CD4+ T cells from PBMCs. These receptors were obtained from a human donor with Susac syndrome. The CDR3 runs from the conserved cysteine through the conserved F or W. D genes are given only for firm matches. Rows give clone size only sometimes, using once, few, many, or a class for an expanded clone.

j_call v_call d_call clone_size cdr3_aa cdr3_nt
TRBJ2-1 TRBV10-3 - - CAISASWGNEQFF TGTGCCATCAGTGCTTCATGGGGCAATGAGCAGTTCTTC
TRBJ2-3 TRBV7-2 - - CASSFRRPGEQFRTQYF TGTGCCAGCAGCTTCCGGCGACCCGGGGAGCAGTTCCGGACGCAGTATTTT
TRBJ2-1 TRBV20-1 TRBD2 once CSASWIGGRGQFF TGCAGTGCTAGTTGGATCGGCGGGAGGGGGCAGTTCTTC
TRBJ2-7 TRBV20-1 - - CSARVQTSGSYEQYF TGCAGTGCTAGAGTTCAGACTTCGGGATCCTACGAGCAGTACTTC
TRBJ2-2 TRBV24-1 TRBD2 - CATRGLAGEGTGELFF TGTGCCACCAGGGGACTAGCGGGAGAAGGCACCGGGGAGCTGTTTTTT
TRBJ2-1 TRBV4-2 TRBD2 - CASSRQGTSGRLGVSYNEQFF TGTGCCAGCAGCCGCCAAGGGACTAGCGGGAGGCTAGGGGTGTCCTACAATGAGCAGTTCTTC
TRBJ1-2 TRBV7-2 - - CASSAWVSNYGYTF TGTGCCAGCAGCGCCTGGGTGTCCAACTATGGCTACACCTTC
TRBJ2-1 TRBV19 TRBD2 - CASTLAGGPHEQFF TGTGCCAGTACCCTAGCGGGAGGGCCCCATGAGCAGTTCTTC
TRBJ1-5 TRBV28 - - CASRSTGQLRNQPQHF TGTGCCAGCAGGTCGACAGGCCAATTGCGCAATCAGCCCCAGCATTTT
TRBJ2-7 TRBV7-9 - once CASSRTLEYEQYF TGTGCCAGCAGCCGGACACTAGAATACGAGCAGTACTTC
TRBJ1-4 TRBV20-1 - - CSAYPPRHEKLFF TGCAGTGCTTACCCTCCGCGGCATGAAAAACTGTTTTTT
TRBJ2-2 TRBV27 - once CASSPDSSTGELFF TGTGCCAGCAGCCCGGACAGTTCCACCGGGGAGCTGTTTTTT
TRBJ1-1 TRBV9 - - CASSGLGRTEAFF TGTGCCAGCAGCGGACTAGGTCGCACTGAAGCTTTCTTT
TRBJ2-7 TRBV11-3 - few CASSSRTDYEQYF TGTGCCAGCAGCTCTCGGACAGACTACGAGCAGTACTTC
TRBJ1-1 TRBV30 - - CAWRSQLPNTEAFF TGTGCCTGGAGATCTCAGTTACCGAACACTGAAGCTTTCTTT